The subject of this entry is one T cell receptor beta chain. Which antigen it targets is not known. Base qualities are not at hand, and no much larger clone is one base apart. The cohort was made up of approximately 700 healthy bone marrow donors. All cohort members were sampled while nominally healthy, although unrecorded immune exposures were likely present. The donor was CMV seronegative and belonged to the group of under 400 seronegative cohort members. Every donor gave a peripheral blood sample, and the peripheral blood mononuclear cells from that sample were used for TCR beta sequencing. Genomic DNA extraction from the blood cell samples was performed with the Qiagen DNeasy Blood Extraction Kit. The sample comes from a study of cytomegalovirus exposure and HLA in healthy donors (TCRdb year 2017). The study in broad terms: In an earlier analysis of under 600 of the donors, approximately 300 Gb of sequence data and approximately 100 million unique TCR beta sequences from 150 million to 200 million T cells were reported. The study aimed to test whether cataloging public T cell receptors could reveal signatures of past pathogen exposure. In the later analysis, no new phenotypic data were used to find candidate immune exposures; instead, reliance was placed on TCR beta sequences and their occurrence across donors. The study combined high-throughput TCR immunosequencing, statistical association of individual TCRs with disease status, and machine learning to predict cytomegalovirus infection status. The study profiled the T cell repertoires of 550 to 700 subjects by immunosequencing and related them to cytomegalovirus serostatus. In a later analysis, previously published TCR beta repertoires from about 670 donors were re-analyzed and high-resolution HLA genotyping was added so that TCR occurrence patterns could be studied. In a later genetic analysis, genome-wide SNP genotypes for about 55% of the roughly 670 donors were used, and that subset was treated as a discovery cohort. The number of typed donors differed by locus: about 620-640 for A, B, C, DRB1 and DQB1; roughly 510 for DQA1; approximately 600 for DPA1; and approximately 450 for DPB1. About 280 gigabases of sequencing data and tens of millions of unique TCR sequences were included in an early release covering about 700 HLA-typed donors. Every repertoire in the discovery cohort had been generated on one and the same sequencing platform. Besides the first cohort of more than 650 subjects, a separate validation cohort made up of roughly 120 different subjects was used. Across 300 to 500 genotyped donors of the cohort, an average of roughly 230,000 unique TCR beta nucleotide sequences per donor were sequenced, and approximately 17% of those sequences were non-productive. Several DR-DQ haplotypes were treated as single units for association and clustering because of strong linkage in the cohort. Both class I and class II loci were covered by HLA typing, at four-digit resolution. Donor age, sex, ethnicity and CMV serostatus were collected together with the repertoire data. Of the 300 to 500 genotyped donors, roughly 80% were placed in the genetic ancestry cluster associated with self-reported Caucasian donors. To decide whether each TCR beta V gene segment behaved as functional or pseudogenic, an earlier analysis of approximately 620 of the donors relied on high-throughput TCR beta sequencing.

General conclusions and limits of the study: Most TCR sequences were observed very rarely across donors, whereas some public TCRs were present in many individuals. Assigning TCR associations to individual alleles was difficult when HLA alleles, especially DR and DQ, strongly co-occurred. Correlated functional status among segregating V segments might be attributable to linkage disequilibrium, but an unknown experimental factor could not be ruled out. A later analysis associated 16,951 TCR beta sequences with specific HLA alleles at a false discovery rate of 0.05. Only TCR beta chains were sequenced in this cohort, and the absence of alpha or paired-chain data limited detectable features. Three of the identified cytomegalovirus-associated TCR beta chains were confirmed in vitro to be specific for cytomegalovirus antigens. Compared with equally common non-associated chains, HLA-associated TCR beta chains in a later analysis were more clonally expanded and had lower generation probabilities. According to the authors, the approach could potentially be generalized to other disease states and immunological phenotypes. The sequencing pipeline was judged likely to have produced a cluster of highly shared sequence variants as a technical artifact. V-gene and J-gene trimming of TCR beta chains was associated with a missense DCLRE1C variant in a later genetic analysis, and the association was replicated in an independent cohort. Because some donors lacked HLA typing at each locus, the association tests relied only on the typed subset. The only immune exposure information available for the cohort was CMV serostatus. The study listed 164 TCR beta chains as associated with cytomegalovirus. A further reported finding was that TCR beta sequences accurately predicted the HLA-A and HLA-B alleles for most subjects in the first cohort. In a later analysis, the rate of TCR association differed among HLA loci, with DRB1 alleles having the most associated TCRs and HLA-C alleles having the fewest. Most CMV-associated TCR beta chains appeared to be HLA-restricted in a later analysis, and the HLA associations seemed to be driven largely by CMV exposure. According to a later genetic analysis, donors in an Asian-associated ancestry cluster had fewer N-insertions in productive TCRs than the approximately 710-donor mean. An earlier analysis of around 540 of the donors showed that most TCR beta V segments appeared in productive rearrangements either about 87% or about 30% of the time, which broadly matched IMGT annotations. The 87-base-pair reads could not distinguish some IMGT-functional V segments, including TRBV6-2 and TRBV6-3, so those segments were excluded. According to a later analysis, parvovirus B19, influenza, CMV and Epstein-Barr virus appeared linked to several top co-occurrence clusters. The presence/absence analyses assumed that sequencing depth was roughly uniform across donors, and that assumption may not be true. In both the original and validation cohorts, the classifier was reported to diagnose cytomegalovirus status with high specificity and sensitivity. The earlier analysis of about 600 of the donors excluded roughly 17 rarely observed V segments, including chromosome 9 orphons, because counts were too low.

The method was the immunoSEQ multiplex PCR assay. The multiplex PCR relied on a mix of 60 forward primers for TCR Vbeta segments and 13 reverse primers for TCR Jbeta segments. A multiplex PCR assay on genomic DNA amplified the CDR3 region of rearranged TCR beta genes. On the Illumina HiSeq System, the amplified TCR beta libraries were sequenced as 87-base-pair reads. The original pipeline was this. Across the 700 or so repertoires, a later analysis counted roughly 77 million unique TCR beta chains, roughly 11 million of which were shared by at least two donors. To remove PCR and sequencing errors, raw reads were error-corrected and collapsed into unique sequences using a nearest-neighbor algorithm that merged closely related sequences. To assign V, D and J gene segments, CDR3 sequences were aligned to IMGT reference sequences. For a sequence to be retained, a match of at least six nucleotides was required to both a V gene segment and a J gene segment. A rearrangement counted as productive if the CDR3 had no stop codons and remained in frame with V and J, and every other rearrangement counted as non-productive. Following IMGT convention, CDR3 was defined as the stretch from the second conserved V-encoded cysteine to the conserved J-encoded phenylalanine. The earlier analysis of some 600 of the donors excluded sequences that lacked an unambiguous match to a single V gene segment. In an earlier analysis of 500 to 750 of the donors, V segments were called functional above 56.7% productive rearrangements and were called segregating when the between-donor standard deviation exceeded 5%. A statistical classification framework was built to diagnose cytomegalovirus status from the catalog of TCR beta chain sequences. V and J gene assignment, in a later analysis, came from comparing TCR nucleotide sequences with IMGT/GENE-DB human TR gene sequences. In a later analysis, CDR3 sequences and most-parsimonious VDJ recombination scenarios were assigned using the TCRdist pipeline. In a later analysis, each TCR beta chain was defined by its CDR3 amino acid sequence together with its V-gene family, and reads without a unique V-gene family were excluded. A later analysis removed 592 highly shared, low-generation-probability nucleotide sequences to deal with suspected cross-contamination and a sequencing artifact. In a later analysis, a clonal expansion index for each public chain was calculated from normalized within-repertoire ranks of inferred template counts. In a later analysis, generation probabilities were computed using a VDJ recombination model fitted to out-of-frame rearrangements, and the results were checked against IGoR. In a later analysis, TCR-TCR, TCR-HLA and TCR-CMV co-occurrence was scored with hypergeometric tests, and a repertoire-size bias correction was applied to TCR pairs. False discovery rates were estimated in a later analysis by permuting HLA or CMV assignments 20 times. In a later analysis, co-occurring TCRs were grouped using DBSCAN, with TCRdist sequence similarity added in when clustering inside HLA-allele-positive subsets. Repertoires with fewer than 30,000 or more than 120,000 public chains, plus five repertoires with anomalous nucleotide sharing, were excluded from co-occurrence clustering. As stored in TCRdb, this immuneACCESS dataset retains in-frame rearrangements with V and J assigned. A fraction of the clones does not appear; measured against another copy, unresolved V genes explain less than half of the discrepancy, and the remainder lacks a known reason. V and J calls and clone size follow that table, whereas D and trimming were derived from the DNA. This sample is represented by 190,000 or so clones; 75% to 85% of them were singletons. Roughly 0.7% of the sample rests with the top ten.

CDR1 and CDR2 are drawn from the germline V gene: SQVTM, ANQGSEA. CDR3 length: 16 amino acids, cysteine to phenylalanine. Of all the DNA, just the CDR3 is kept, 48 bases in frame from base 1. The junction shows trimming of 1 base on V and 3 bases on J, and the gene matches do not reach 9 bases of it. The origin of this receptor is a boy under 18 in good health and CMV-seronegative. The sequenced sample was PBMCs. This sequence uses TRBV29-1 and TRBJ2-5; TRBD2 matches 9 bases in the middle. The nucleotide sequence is TGCAGCGTTGAAGGGCGGGAGGGCCTTGAGGAAGAGACCCAGTACTTC. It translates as CSVEGREGLEEETQYF.